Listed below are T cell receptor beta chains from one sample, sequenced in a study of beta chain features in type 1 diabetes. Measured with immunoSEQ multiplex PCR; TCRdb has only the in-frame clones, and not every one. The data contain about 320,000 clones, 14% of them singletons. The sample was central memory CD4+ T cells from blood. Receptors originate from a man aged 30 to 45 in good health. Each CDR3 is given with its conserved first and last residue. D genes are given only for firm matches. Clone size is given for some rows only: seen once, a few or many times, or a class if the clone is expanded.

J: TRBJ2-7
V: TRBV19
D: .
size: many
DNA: TGTGCCAGTAGCCGAGAGGTACGGGGTTACGAGCAGTACTTC
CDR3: CASSREVRGYEQYF

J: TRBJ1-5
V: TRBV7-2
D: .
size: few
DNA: TGTGCCAGCAGCTTACTGGGGGCGCATGGCAATCAGCCCCAGCATTTT
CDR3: CASSLLGAHGNQPQHF

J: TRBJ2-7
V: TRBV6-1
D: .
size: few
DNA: TGTGCCAGCAGGACGGACGCCTACGAGCAGTACTTC
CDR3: CASRTDAYEQYF

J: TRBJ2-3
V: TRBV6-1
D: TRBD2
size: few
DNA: TGTGCCAGCAGGGGGACTACCTGGGGCACAGATACGCAGTATTTT
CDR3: CASRGTTWGTDTQYF

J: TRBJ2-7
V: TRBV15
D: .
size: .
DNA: TGTGCCACCAGCAGAGACGAAGGGTACGAGCAGTACTTC
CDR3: CATSRDEGYEQYF

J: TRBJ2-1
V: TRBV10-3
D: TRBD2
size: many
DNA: TGTGCCATCAGTGAGTCCGGGGGAGGGTCCTACAATGAGCAGTTCTTC
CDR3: CAISESGGGSYNEQFF

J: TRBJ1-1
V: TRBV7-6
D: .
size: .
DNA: TGTGCCACCCTGGGGGCCCGGGCCGGGGGCACTGAAGCTTTCTTT
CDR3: CATLGARAGGTEAFF

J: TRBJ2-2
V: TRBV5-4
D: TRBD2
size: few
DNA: TGTGCCAGCAGCTTGGCCGGGCTAGCGGGAGTTCGTGGCGGGGAGCTGTTTTTT
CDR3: CASSLAGLAGVRGGELFF

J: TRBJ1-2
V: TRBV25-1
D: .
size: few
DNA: TGTGCCAGCAGGGCCGAGGCTGAGGGCTACACCTTC
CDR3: CASRAEAEGYTF

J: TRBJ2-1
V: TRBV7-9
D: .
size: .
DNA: TGTGCCAGCAGCTTAGTAGGACTTAATCTTGAGCAGTTCTTC
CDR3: CASSLVGLNLEQFF